These T cell receptor beta chains were read from a single sample in a study of CD8+CD57+ T cells in acquired aplastic anemia. TCRdb re-called the reads through MiXCR, storing one row per CDR3 protein. The sample yields some 160,000 distinct CDR3 sequences, about 45% seen once. The specimen was sorted CD4+, CD8+, or CD8+CD57+ T cells (not recorded which) from PBMCs. The source of these receptors is a human donor with aplastic anemia. CDR3s include the opening cysteine and the closing phenylalanine or tryptophan. Each record gives: V gene, CDR3 length, clone size, D gene, J gene, CDR3 protein, CDR3 DNA. The D gene is left open where the match is weak. The size field is filled for only some rows; it gives once, few, many or a size class.

>TRBV6-5|13|many|TRBD2|TRBJ2-1
CASSWVLSGSPFF
TGTGCCAGCAGTTGGGTCCTTAGCGGGAGTCCGTTCTTC
>TRBV3-1|14|-|TRBD1|TRBJ1-2
CASSPDRGLGGYTF
TGTGCCAGCAGCCCCGACAGGGGGCTTGGCGGCTACACCTTC
>TRBV10-3|13|-|-|TRBJ2-5
CAISPELGKTQYF
TGTGCCATCAGTCCCGAGCTAGGAAAGACCCAGTACTTC
>TRBV7-9|15|-|-|TRBJ1-2
CASSLGSRDPYGYTF
TGTGCCAGCAGCTTAGGTTCCAGGGACCCCTATGGCTACACCTTC
>TRBV4-2|16|-|-|TRBJ2-3
CASSPPKGGGTDTQYF
TGTGCCAGCAGCCCACCAAAGGGCGGGGGCACAGATACGCAGTATTTT
>TRBV15|14|-|TRBD1|TRBJ1-1
CATSRDQGATEAFF
TGTGCCACCAGCAGAGATCAGGGGGCCACTGAAGCTTTCTTT
>TRBV19|16|-|-|TRBJ1-6
CASTPGGFSYNSPLHF
TGTGCCAGTACCCCGGGGGGGTTCTCCTATAATTCACCCCTCCACTTT
>TRBV5-5|15|many|-|TRBJ2-3
CASSSGGSSTDTQYF
TGTGCCAGCAGTTCAGGAGGGTCTAGCACAGATACGCAGTATTTT
>TRBV2|12|-|-|TRBJ2-1
CASSAQGNGQFF
TGTGCCAGCAGTGCGCAGGGGAATGGGCAGTTCTTT
>TRBV2|13|-|-|TRBJ1-2
CASIGNSKVGYTF
TGTGCCAGTATAGGTAATAGCAAGGTTGGCTACACCTTC
>TRBV2|18|-|-|TRBJ1-1
CASNTRRVVVGKNTEAFF
TGTGCCAGCAACACTCGCAGGGTTGTAGTGGGAAAGAACACTGAAGCTTTCTTT
>TRBV20-1|13|-|-|TRBJ2-7
CSARAANRNEQYF
TGCAGTGCTAGAGCGGCAAACAGGAACGAGCAGTACTTC
>TRBV25-1|14|-|TRBD1|TRBJ2-7
CASSDGQGAYEQYF
TGTGCCAGCAGTGATGGACAGGGGGCTTACGAGCAGTACTTC
>TRBV7-3|13|many|-|TRBJ1-1
CASSRQVNTEAFF
TGTGCCAGCAGCAGACAGGTAAACACTGAAGCTTTCTTT
>TRBV18|14|few|-|TRBJ1-1
CASSNRAVNTEAFF
TGTGCCAGCTCCAACAGGGCGGTGAACACTGAAGCTTTCTTT
>TRBV3-1|15|many|TRBD1|TRBJ1-5
CASSQETGPNQPQHF
TGTGCCAGCAGCCAAGAGACAGGGCCAAATCAGCCCCAGCATTTT
>TRBV9|16|few|TRBD2|TRBJ2-1
CASSYQLAVRGDEQFF
TGTGCCAGCAGCTATCAACTAGCGGTCCGGGGGGATGAGCAGTTCTTC
>TRBV28|15|-|-|TRBJ2-2
CASSPQVGGAGELFF
TGTGCCAGCAGTCCGCAGGTGGGAGGCGCCGGGGAGCTGTTTTTT
>TRBV25-1|13|many|-|TRBJ1-2
CASSLSSTAVGTF
TGTGCCAGCAGTTTAAGTTCGACGGCTGTTGGAACCTTC
>TRBV20-1|15|few|-|TRBJ1-2
CSARQESAQNYGYTF
TGCAGTGCTCGTCAGGAGTCAGCCCAAAACTATGGCTACACCTTC
>TRBV16|14|-|-|TRBJ1-2
CASSLALGTHGYTF
TGTGCCAGCAGCCTTGCGTTGGGGACTCATGGCTACACCTTC
>TRBV20-1|14|many|-|TRBJ1-4
CSARDLGGNEKLFF
TGCAGTGCTAGAGATCTCGGCGGGAATGAAAAACTGTTTTTT
>TRBV10-3|11|-|-|TRBJ1-2
CAISVQDGYTF
TGTGCCATCAGTGTACAGGATGGCTACACCTTC
>TRBV4-1|15|-|-|TRBJ1-5
CASSPVDLGNQPQHF
TGCGCCAGCAGCCCAGTCGATCTAGGCAATCAGCCCCAGCATTTT
>TRBV2|14|-|-|TRBJ1-5
CASTIQQGSAAQHF
TGTGCCAGCACCATCCAACAGGGATCCGCGGCCCAGCATTTT
>TRBV5-4|15|once|TRBD2|TRBJ2-7
CASSLDPSGIYEQYF
TGTGCCAGCAGCTTGGACCCTAGCGGAATTTACGAGCAGTACTTC
>TRBV6-5|14|once|-|TRBJ1-3
CASSSSTAGNTIYF
TGTGCCAGCAGTTCCTCGACGGCTGGAAACACCATATATTTT
>TRBV7-9|13|once|-|TRBJ1-2
CASSPPSGVGYTF
TGTGCCAGCAGCCCTCCCTCAGGGGTTGGCTACACCTTC
>TRBV6-1|14|-|-|TRBJ1-1
CASSVQLFNTEAFF
TGTGCCAGCAGTGTGCAGCTTTTCAACACTGAAGCTTTCTTT
>TRBV29-1|11|-|-|TRBJ1-1
CSVNDRREAFF
TGCAGCGTAAACGACAGGAGGGAAGCTTTCTTT
>TRBV6-2/TRBV6-3|13|-|TRBD2|TRBJ2-1
CASTRGGGCPQFF
TGTGCCAGCACCCGGGGGGGCGGGTGCCCGCAGTTCTTC
>TRBV29-1|12|-|-|TRBJ2-2
CSVEQVHGELFF
TGCAGCGTTGAGCAGGTCCACGGGGAGCTGTTTTTT
>TRBV10-3|12|-|-|TRBJ2-7
CASSTDTYEQYF
TGTGCCAGCAGTACGGACACCTACGAGCAGTACTTC
>TRBV5-6|13|-|-|TRBJ1-2
CASSLFHGEGYTF
TGTGCCAGCAGCTTATTTCACGGCGAGGGCTACACCTTC
>TRBV7-8|17|many|-|TRBJ1-5
CASSLFPPGQNNQPQHF
TGTGCCAGCAGCTTATTCCCCCCCGGCCAGAACAATCAGCCCCAGCATTTT
>TRBV20-1|12|-|-|TRBJ2-7
CSAPEGSYEQYF
TGCAGTGCTCCCGAGGGATCCTACGAGCAGTACTTC
>TRBV20-1|8|-|-|TRBJ2-5
CSASTQYF
TGCAGTGCCTCCACCCAGTACTTC
>TRBV12-3/TRBV12-4|12|many|-|TRBJ2-3
CASSYRLRGQYF
TGTGCCAGCAGTTACAGACTACGGGGGCAGTATTTT
>TRBV10-3|15|-|TRBD2|TRBJ2-7
CAISVPSGSSYEQYF
TGTGCCATCAGTGTACCTAGCGGGAGCTCCTACGAGCAGTACTTC
>TRBV29-1|13|few|TRBD2|TRBJ2-3
CSVEGTSGGLQYF
TGCAGCGTTGAGGGAACTAGCGGGGGCCTGCAGTATTTT
>TRBV15|14|-|TRBD1|TRBJ1-2
CATSSLDRGYGYTF
TGTGCCACCAGCAGCTTGGACAGGGGGTATGGCTACACCTTC
>TRBV7-6|15|-|-|TRBJ2-3
CASSVQRGNTDTQYF
TGTGCCAGCAGCGTTCAAAGAGGGAACACAGATACGCAGTATTTT
>TRBV18|15|many|TRBD2|TRBJ2-3
CASSLVQGGTDTQYF
TGTGCCAGCTCCTTGGTGCAGGGAGGGACAGATACGCAGTATTTT
>TRBV6-1|12|many|-|TRBJ1-2
CASSEGLLGCTF
TGTGCCAGCAGTGAGGGGTTGTTGGGATGCACCTTC
>TRBV7-8|13|-|-|TRBJ2-7
CASSLGTLYEQYF
TGTGCCAGCAGCTTAGGGACCCTGTACGAGCAGTACTTC
>TRBV15|15|many|TRBD2|TRBJ2-2
CATSRDRGGFGELFF
TGTGCCACCAGCAGAGATCGGGGAGGGTTCGGGGAGCTGTTTTTT
>TRBV19|14|-|-|TRBJ1-1
CASSMGGRRTEAFF
TGTGCCAGTAGTATGGGTGGGCGGCGAACTGAAGCTTTCTTT
>TRBV9|14|many|TRBD1|TRBJ2-5
CASSPTGGGETQYF
TGTGCCAGCAGCCCGACAGGGGGCGGAGAGACCCAGTACTTC
>TRBV12-3/TRBV12-4|15|many|TRBD1|TRBJ2-7
CASSLAGQGNYEQYF
TGTGCCAGCAGTTTAGCAGGACAGGGGAACTACGAGCAGTACTTC
>TRBV11-2|16|-|TRBD2|TRBJ2-2
CASSSTGLENTGELFF
TGTGCCAGCAGCTCGACTGGACTAGAGAACACCGGGGAGCTGTTTTTT
>TRBV19|15|-|-|TRBJ2-1
CASIDVGGTGNEQFF
TGTGCCAGTATCGACGTGGGGGGCACGGGTAATGAGCAGTTCTTC
>TRBV2|14|-|-|TRBJ2-7
CASSLGVVSYEQYF
TGTGCCAGCAGCTTGGGGGTAGTCTCCTACGAGCAGTACTTC
>TRBV20-1|15|-|TRBD2|TRBJ2-7
CSAREPGLAAYEQCF
TGCAGTGCTAGAGAGCCGGGACTAGCGGCTTACGAGCAGTGCTTC
>TRBV20-1|12|-|-|TRBJ1-5
CSGTQGQQPQHF
TGCAGTGGGACACAGGGTCAACAGCCCCAGCATTTT
>TRBV6-1|14|-|TRBD2|TRBJ2-4
CASSQSGSGNIQYF
TGTGCCAGCAGTCAAAGCGGGAGTGGGAACATTCAGTACTTC
>TRBV7-2|13|-|-|TRBJ2-2
CASRPTRGGELFF
TGTGCCAGCAGGCCAACGAGGGGCGGGGAGCTGTTTTTT
>TRBV15|14|-|-|TRBJ1-5
CATSLEYSNQPQHF
TGTGCCACCAGCCTAGAATATAGCAATCAGCCCCAGCATTTT
>TRBV5-1|15|many|TRBD2|TRBJ2-7
CASSPLADPSYEQYF
TGCGCCAGCAGCCCCCTAGCGGATCCTTCCTACGAGCAGTACTTC
>TRBV7-2|12|-|TRBD1|TRBJ2-7
CASSLAIQGANF
TGTGCCAGCAGCCTCGCGATTCAGGGGGCGAACTTC
>TRBV7-9|11|many|-|TRBJ2-1
CASSQGPEAFF
TGTGCCAGCAGCCAGGGACCCGAGGCGTTCTTC